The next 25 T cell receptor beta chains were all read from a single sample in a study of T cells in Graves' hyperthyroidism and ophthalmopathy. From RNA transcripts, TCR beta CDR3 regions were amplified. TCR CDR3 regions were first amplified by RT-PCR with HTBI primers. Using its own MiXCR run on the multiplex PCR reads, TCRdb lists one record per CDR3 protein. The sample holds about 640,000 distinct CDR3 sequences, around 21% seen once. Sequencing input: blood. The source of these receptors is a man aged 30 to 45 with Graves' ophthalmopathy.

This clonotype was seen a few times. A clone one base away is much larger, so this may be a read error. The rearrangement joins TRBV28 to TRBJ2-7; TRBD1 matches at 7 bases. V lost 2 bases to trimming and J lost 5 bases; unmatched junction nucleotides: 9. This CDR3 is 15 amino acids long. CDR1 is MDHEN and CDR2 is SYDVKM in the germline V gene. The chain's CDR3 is CASSLDEGAIDEQYF. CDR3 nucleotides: TGTGCCAGCAGTTTAGATGAGGGGGCGATAGACGAGCAGTACTTC.

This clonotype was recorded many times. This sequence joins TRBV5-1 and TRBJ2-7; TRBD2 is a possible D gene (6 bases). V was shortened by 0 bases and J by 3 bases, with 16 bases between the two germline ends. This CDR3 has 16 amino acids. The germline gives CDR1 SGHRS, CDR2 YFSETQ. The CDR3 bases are TGCGCCAGCAGCTTGGCGGCCGGGGCGGGACTCTACGAGCAGTACTTC. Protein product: CASSLAAGAGLYEQYF.

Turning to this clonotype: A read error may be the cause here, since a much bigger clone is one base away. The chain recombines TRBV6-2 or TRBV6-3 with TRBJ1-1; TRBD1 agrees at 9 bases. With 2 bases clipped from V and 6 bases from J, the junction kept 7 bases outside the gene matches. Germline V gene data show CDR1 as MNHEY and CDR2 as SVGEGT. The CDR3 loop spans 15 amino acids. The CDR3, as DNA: TGTGCCAGCAGTTACGAGGCAAACAGGGGGCCTGAAGCTTTCTTT. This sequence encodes CASSYEANRGPEAFF.

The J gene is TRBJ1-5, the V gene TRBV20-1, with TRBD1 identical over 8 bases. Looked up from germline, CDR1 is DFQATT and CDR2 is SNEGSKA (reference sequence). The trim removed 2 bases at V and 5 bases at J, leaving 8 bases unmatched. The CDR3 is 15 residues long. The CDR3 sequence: CSARRAGGRDQPQHF. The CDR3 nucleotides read TGCAGTGCTAGAAGGGCAGGGGGCAGGGATCAGCCCCAGCATTTT.

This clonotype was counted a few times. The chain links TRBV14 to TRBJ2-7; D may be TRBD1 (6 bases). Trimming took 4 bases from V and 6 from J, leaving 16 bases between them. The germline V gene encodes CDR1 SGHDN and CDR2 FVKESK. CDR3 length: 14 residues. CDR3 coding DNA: TGTGCCAGCAGCCTTCTACAGGGACGTGGCGAGCAGTACTTC. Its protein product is CASSLLQGRGEQYF.

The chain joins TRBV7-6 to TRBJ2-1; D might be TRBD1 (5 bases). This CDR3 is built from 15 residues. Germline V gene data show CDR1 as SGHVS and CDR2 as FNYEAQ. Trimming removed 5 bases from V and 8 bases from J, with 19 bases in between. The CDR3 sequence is CASSPMGQPGDEQFF. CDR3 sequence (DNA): TGTGCCAGCAGCCCGATGGGGCAGCCAGGCGATGAGCAGTTCTTC.

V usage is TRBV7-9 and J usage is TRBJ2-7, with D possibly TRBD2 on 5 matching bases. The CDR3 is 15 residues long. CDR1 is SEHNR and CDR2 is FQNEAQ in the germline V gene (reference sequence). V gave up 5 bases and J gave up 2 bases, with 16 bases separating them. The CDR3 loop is CASSPSEGDAYEQYF. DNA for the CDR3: TGTGCCAGCAGCCCCTCCGAGGGAGACGCCTACGAGCAGTACTTC.

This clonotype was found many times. The CDR3 sequence is CASSLQGVNTEAFF. The CDR3 bases are TGTGCCAGCAGTTTGCAGGGAGTGAACACTGAAGCTTTCTTT. V is TRBV7-9 and J is TRBJ1-1; possible D gene TRBD1, 5 bases. Germline CDR1 reads SEHNR; CDR2 reads FQNEAQ (reference sequence). The V and J ends lost 6 bases and 0 bases respectively, with 11 bases between them. The CDR3 is 14 amino acids.

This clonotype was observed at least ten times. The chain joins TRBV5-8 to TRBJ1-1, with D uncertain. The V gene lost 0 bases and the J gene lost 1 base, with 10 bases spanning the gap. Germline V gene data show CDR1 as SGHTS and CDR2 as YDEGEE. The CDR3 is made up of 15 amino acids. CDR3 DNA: TGTGCCAGCAGCTTGGCCGGACGGCCGAACACTGAAGCTTTCTTT. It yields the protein CASSLAGRPNTEAFF. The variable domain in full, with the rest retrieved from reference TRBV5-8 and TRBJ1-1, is EAGVTQSPTHLIKTRGQQATLRCSPISGHTSVYWYQQALGLGLQFLLWYDEGEERNRGNFPPRFSGRQFPNYSSELNVNALELEDSALYLCASSLAGRPNTEAFFGQGTRLTVV.

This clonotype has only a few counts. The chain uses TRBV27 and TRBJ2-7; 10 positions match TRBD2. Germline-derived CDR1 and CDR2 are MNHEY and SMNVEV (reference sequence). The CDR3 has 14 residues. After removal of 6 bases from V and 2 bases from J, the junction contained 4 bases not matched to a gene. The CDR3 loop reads CASRGSGGTYEQYF. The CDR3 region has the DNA TGTGCCAGCAGGGGTAGCGGGGGGACCTACGAGCAGTACTTC.

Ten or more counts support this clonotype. The CDR3 region has the DNA TGCAGTGCTAGTTTACTAGCGGGGCTCAATGAGCAGTTCTTC. Amino acids: CSASLLAGLNEQFF. This chain joins TRBV20-1 and TRBJ2-1; 10 positions agree with TRBD2. The germline V gene encodes CDR1 DFQATT and CDR2 SNEGSKA (reference sequence). CDR3 size: 14 residues. V was pared by 3 bases and J by 6 bases, with 5 bases of the junction left unmatched.

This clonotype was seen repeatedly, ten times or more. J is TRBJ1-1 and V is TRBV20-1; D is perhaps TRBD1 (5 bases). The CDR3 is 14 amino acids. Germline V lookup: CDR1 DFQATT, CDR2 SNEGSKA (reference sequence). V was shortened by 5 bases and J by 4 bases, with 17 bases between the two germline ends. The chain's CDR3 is CSAGRGTAGTEAFF. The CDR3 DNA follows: TGCAGTGCTGGGCGGGGGACGGCAGGCACTGAAGCTTTCTTT.

CDR3 residues: CASSSTQGRTEAFF. CDR3 DNA: TGTGCCAGCAGTTCCACGCAGGGTCGGACTGAAGCTTTCTTT. The chain links TRBV6-9 to TRBJ1-1, with D possibly matching TRBD1 (5 bases). This CDR3 is built from 14 residues. Germline CDR1 and CDR2: MNHGY and SVAAGI. V was clipped by 4 bases and J by 5 bases, with 14 bases between them.

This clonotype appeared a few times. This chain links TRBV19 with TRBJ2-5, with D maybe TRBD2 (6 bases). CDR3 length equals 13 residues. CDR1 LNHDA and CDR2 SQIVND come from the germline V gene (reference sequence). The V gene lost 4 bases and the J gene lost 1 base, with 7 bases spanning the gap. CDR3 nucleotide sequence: TGTGCCAGTAGTACTAGCGCCCAAGAGACCCAGTACTTC. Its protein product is CASSTSAQETQYF.

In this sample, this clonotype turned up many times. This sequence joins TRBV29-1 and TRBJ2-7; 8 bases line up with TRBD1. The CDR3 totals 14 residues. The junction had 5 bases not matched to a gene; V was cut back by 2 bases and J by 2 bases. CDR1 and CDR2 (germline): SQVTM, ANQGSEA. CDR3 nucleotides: TGCAGCGTTGAAAGACAGGGGAACACCTACGAGCAGTACTTC. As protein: CSVERQGNTYEQYF.

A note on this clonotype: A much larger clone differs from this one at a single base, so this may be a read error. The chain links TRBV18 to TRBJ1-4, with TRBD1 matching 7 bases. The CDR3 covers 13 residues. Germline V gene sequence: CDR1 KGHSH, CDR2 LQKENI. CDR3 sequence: CANSPDRKEKLFF. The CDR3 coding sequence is TGTGCCAACTCACCGGACAGGAAGGAAAAACTGTTTTTT.

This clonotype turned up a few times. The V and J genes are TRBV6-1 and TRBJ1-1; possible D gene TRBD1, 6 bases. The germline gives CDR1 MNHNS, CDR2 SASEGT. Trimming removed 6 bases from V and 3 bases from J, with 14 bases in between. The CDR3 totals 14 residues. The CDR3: CASSITGSDTEAFF. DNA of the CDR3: TGTGCCAGCAGCATAACAGGGTCGGACACTGAAGCTTTCTTT.

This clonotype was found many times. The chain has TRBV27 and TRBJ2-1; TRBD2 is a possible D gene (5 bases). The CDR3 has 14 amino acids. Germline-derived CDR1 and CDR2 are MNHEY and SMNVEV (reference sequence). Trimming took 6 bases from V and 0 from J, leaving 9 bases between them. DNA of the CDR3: TGTGCCAGCAGCTTGGGGAGCTCCTACAATGAGCAGTTCTTC. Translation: CASSLGSSYNEQFF.

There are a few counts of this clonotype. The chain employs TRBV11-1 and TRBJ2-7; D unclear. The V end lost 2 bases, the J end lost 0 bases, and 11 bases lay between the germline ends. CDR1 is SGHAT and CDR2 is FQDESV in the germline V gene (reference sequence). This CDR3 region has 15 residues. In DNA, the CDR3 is TGTGCCAGCAGCTTACGGGCAGCGTTCTCCTACGAGCAGTACTTC. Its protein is CASSLRAAFSYEQYF. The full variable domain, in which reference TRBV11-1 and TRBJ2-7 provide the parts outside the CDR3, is EAEVAQSPRYKITEKSQAVAFWCDPISGHATLYWYRQILGQGPELLVQFQDESVVDDSQLPKDRFSAERLKGVDSTLKIQPAELGDSAMYLCASSLRAAFSYEQYFGPGTRLTVT.

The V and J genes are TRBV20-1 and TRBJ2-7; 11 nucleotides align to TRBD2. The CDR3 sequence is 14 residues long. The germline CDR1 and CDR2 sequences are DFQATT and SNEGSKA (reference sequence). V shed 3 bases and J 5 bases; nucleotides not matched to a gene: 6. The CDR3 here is CSARTLAGVDEQYF. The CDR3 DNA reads TGCAGTGCTAGGACACTAGCGGGAGTGGACGAGCAGTACTTC.

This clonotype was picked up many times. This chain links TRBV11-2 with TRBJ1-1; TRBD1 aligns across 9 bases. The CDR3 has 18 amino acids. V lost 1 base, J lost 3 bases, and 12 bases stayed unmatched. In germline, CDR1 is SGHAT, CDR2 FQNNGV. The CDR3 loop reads CASSLVPRDRAGDTEAFF. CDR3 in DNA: TGTGCCAGCAGCTTAGTCCCCAGGGACAGGGCGGGCGACACTGAAGCTTTCTTT.

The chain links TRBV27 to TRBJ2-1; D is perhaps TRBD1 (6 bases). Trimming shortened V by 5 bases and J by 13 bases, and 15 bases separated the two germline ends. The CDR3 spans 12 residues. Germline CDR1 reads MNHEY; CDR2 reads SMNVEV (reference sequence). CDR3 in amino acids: CASSLGHTPQFF. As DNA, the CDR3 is TGTGCCAGCAGTCTGGGACATACTCCTCAGTTCTTC.

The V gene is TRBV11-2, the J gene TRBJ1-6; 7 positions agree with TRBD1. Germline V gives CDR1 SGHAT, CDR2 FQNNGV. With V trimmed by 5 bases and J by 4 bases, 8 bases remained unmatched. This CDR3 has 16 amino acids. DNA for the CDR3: TGTGCCAGCAGCACCCGGACAGGTCGTTATAATTCACCCCTCCACTTT. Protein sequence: CASSTRTGRYNSPLHF.

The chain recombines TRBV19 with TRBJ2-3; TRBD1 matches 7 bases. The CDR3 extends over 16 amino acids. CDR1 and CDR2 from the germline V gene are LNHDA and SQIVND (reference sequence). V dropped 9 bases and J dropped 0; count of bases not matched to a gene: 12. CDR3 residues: CASQSQTGSSTDTQYF. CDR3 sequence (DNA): TGTGCCAGCCAGTCGCAGACAGGGTCTAGCACAGATACGCAGTATTTT.

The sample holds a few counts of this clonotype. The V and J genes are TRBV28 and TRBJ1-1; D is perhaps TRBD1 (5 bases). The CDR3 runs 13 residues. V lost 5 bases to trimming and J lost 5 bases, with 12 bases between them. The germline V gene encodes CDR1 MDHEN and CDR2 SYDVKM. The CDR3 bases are TGTGCCAGCAGTGGGTCAGGGAGGACTGAAGCTTTCTTT. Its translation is CASSGSGRTEAFF. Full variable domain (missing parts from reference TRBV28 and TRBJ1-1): DVKVTQSSRYLVKRTGEKVFLECVQDMDHENMFWYRQDPGLGLRLIYFSYDVKMKEKGDIPEGYSVSREKKERFSLILESASTNQTSMYLCASSGSGRTEAFFGQGTRLTVV.